Below are 10 T cell receptor beta chains sequenced from a single sample in a study of a mutant IDH1 vaccine in newly diagnosed glioma. Antigen specificity for these receptors is unknown. Regarding time point: week 47, end of study. What each vaccine dose contained was 300 ug of mutant IDH1 20-mer peptide, accompanied by topical imiquimod. The protocol was immunoSEQ multiplex PCR, while the TCRdb copy is restricted to in-frame clones and leaves out a portion. The table lists fewer than 35,000 clones, around 82% of them singletons, with around 31% in the top ten. Sequencing used PBMCs, obtained from a glioma patient whose treatment included an IDH1 peptide vaccine. The source is a man in his thirties or forties with glioma.

J is TRBJ2-2 and V is TRBV18; 8 bases fit TRBD1. Germline V gene sequence: CDR1 KGHSH, CDR2 LQKENI. This CDR3 contains 15 residues. The J segment lost 4 bases and the V segment lost 6 bases, leaving 7 bases of the junction unmatched. This CDR3 reads CASSQGARSTGELFF. The DNA for the CDR3 is TGTGCCAGCTCGCAGGGGGCTCGGTCCACCGGGGAGCTGTTTTTT.

J is TRBJ2-1 and V is TRBV4-2; 9 bases are shared with TRBD2. Germline trimming cut 0 bases from V and 5 bases from J; bases unmatched to any gene: 8. CDR1 and CDR2 from the germline V gene are LGHNA and YNFKEQ. CDR3 length equals 17 residues. CDR3 bases: TGTGCCAGCAGCCAAGAAGGACTAGCGACGAGTCACAATGAGCAGTTCTTC. Its translation: CASSQEGLATSHNEQFF.

CDR3 DNA sequence: TGTGCCAGCAGCCAAGATCGGCGTCAGGGGTGGGACGAGCAGTACTTC. Its protein product is CASSQDRRQGWDEQYF. The rearrangement joins TRBV14 to TRBJ2-7, with D tentatively TRBD1 (6 bases). Germline CDR1 and CDR2: SGHDN and FVKESK. Trimming cost V 0 bases and J 5 bases, with 17 bases left between them. The CDR3 sequence is 16 residues long.

The gene calls are TRBV6-6 and TRBJ2-2; 8 bases agree with TRBD1. V was pared by 5 bases and J by 5 bases, with 10 bases of the junction left unmatched. Germline V gene sequence: CDR1 MNHNY, CDR2 SVGAGI (reference sequence). The CDR3 extends over 16 amino acids. The CDR3 nucleotides are TGTGCCAGCAGTCAGGACAGGGCTTACGGAACCGGGGAGCTGTTTTTT. Translation gives CASSQDRAYGTGELFF.

This chain uses TRBV6-6 with TRBJ1-1; TRBD1 might be the D (6 bases). Trimming stripped 7 bases from V and 2 bases from J, with 8 bases between. CDR1 is MNHNY, CDR2 SVGAGI, per germline (reference sequence). This CDR3 is built from 12 residues. CDR3 region: CASTRGNTEAFF. The CDR3 coding sequence is TGTGCCAGCACCAGGGGAAACACTGAAGCTTTCTTT.

The chain couples TRBV25-1 to TRBJ2-1; TRBD1 is a possible D gene (5 bases). The CDR3 runs 14 residues. CDR1 and CDR2 (germline): MGHDK, SYGVNS. V gave up 5 bases and J gave up 8 bases, with 16 bases separating them. The CDR3 here is CASSPHTQGDEQFF. CDR3 sequence (DNA): TGTGCCAGCAGTCCCCACACCCAAGGGGATGAGCAGTTCTTC.

This clone was counted a single time. This rearrangement joins TRBV30 to TRBJ2-3, with 13 nucleotides matching TRBD2. Germline values: CDR1 GTSNPN, CDR2 SVGIG (reference sequence). CDR3 length: 16 amino acids. V shed 0 bases, J shed 9 bases, and the junction held 9 bases outside the gene matches. CDR3 in DNA: TGTGCCTGGAGTGTCGGACTAGCGGGAGAAGGGCGGACGCAGTATTTT. Translation gives CAWSVGLAGEGRTQYF. Looking up the rest from reference TRBV30 and TRBJ2-3 gives the full variable domain: SQTIHQWPATLVQPVGSPLSLECTVEGTSNPNLYWYRQAAGRGLQLLFYSVGIGQISSEVPQNLSASRPQDRQFILSSKKLLLSDSGFYLCAWSVGLAGEGRTQYFGPGTRLTVL.

The DNA of the CDR3 is TGTGCCATCAGTGAGAATGAAGGGGGCGGCGGTTCACCCCTCCACTTT. Translation gives CAISENEGGGGSPLHF. This chain uses TRBV10-3 with TRBJ1-6, with 7 bases identical to TRBD1. Germline loops: CDR1 ENHRY, CDR2 SYGVKD. There are 16 residues in the CDR3. The junction had 10 bases not matched to a gene; V was cut back by 2 bases and J by 9 bases.

The V call is TRBV5-1, the J call TRBJ2-2, with no clear D. Germline V gene data show CDR1 as SGHRS and CDR2 as YFSETQ. The V gene lost 4 bases and the J gene lost 6 bases, with 10 bases spanning the gap. CDR3 length equals 13 residues. As DNA, the CDR3 is TGCGCCAGCAGCCTTGACTCCCCCGGGGAGCTGTTTTTT. It encodes CASSLDSPGELFF.

This clone was seen a single time. The V gene is TRBV19, the J gene TRBJ2-5; D perhaps matches TRBD2 (5 bases). The ends were cut back, 3 bases at V and 4 bases at J, with 9 bases in the middle. CDR3 length: 13 amino acids. CDR1 LNHDA and CDR2 SQIVND come from the germline V gene (reference sequence). CDR3 loop: CASSIGRGETQYF. The CDR3 DNA reads as TGTGCCAGTAGTATTGGGAGAGGAGAGACCCAGTACTTC.